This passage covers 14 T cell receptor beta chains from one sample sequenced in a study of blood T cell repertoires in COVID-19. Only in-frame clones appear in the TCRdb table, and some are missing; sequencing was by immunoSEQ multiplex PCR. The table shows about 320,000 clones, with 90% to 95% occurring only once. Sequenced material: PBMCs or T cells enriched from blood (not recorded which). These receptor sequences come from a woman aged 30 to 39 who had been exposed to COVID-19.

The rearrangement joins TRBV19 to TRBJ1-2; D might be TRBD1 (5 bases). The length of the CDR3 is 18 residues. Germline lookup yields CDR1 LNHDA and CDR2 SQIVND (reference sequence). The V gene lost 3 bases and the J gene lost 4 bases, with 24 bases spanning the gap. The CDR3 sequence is CASSIRAGAGRSIYGYTF. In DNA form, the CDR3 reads TGTGCCAGTAGTATTAGGGCCGGAGCGGGACGGAGCATCTATGGCTACACCTTC.

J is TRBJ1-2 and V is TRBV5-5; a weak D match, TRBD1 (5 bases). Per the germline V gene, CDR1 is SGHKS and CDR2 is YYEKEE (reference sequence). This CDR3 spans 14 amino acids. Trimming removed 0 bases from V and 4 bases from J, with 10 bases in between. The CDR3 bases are TGTGCCAGCAGCTTGGCGACAGCTTCCTATGGCTACACCTTC. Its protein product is CASSLATASYGYTF.

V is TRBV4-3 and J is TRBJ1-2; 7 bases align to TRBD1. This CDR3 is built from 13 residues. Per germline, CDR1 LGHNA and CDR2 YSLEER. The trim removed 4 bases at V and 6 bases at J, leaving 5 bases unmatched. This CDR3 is CASSRAQGDGYTF. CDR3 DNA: TGCGCCAGCAGCCGGGCCCAGGGGGATGGCTACACCTTC.

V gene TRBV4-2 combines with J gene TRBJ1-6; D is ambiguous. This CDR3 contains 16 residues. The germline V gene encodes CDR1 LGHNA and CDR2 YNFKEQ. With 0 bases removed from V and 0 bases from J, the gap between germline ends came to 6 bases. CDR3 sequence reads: CASSQERSSYNSPLHF. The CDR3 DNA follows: TGTGCCAGCAGCCAAGAACGGAGCTCCTATAATTCACCCCTCCACTTT.

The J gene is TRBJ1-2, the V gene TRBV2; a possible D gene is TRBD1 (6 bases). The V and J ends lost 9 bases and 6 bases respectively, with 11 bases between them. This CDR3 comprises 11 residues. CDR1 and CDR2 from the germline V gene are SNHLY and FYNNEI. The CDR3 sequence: CARVGGNGYTF. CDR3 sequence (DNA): TGTGCCAGGGTAGGGGGAAATGGCTACACCTTC.

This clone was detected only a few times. CDR3 loop: CASSLREANTGELFF. CDR3 bases: TGTGCCAGCAGCCTCAGGGAGGCGAACACCGGGGAGCTGTTTTTT. The rearrangement joins TRBV4-2 to TRBJ2-2; D may be TRBD2 (6 bases). The CDR3 contains 15 residues. Looked up from germline, CDR1 is LGHNA and CDR2 is YNFKEQ. The V and J ends lost 4 bases and 0 bases respectively, with 9 bases between them.

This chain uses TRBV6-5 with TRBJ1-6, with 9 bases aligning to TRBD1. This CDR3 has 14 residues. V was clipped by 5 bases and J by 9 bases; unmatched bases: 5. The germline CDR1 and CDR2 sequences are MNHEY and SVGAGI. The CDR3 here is CASSLTGGVSPLHF. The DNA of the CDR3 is TGTGCCAGCAGTCTAACAGGGGGCGTTTCACCCCTCCACTTT.

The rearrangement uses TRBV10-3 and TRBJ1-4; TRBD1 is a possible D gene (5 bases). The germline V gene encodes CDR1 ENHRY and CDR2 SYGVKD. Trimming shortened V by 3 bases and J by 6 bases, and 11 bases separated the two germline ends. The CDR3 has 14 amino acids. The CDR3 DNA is TGTGCCATCAGTGACGCGGGGCGCGATGAAAAACTGTTTTTT. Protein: CAISDAGRDEKLFF.

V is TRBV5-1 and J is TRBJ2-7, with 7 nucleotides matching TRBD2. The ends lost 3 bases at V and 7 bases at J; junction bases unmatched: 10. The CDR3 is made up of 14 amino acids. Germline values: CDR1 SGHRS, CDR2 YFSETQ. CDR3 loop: CASSWGGADQEQYF. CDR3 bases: TGCGCCAGCAGCTGGGGAGGGGCCGACCAGGAGCAGTACTTC.

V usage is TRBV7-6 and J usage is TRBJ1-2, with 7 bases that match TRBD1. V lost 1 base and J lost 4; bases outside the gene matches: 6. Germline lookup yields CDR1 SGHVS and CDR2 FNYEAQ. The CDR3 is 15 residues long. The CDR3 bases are TGTGCCAGCAGCTTAGGGGGTGGACAGGCCTATGGCTACACCTTC. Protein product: CASSLGGGQAYGYTF.

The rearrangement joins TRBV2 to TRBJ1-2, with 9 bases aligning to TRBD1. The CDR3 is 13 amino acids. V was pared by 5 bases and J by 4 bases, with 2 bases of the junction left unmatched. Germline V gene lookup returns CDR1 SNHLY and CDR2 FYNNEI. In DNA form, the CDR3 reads TGTGCCAGCAGTCTGGGACAGGGCTATGGCTACACCTTC. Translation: CASSLGQGYGYTF.

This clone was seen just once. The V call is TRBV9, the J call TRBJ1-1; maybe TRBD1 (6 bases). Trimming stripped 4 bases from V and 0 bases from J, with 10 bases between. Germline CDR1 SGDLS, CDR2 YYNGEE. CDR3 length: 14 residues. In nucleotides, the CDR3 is TGTGCCAGCAGCAGGACAGCCATGAACACTGAAGCTTTCTTT. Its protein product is CASSRTAMNTEAFF.

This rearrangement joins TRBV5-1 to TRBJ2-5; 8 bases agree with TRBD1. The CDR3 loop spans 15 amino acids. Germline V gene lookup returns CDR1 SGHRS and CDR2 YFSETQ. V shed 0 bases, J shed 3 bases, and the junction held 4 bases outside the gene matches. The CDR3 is CASSLALTGEETQYF. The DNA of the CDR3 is TGCGCCAGCAGCTTGGCCCTGACAGGGGAAGAGACCCAGTACTTC.

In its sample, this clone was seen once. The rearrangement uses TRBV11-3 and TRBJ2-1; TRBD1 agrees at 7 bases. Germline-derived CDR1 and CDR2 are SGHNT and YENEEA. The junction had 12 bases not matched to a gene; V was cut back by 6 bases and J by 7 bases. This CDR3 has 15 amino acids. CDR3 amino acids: CASSERRGGKNEQFF. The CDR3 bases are TGTGCCAGCAGTGAGAGGCGAGGGGGCAAGAATGAGCAGTTCTTC.